This passage covers 12 T cell receptor beta chains from one sample sequenced in a study of blood T cell repertoires in COVID-19. The protocol was immunoSEQ multiplex PCR, while the TCRdb copy is restricted to in-frame clones and leaves out a portion. Among about 68,000 clones, 86% were seen once, and the ten largest hold approximately 4.1%. Sequenced: peripheral blood. The receptors here all came from a man aged 50 to 59 with acute or convalescent COVID-19.

This chain links TRBV5-5 with TRBJ2-7, with 12 bases identical to TRBD1. Germline CDR1 and CDR2: SGHKS and YYEKEE (reference sequence). The CDR3 contains 15 residues. V was clipped by 6 bases and J by 2 bases; unmatched bases: 6. CDR3 nucleotides: TGTGCCAGCAACCTCGGGACAGGGGGCCCCTACGAGCAGTACTTC. It is translated as CASNLGTGGPYEQYF. The variable domain in full, with the rest retrieved from reference TRBV5-5 and TRBJ2-7, is DAGVTQSPTHLIKTRGQQVTLRCSPISGHKSVSWYQQVLGQGPQFIFQYYEKEERGRGNFPDRFSARQFPNYSSELNVNALLLGDSALYLCASNLGTGGPYEQYFGPGTRLTVT.

V and J are TRBV27 and TRBJ2-4; tentative D call: TRBD1 (6 bases). CDR3 length equals 16 residues. Trimming removed 1 base at V and 0 bases at J, with 10 bases between. Germline assignment: CDR1 MNHEY and CDR2 SMNVEV (reference sequence). CDR3 nucleotide sequence: TGTGCCAGCAGTTTATTAGGACAGATAGCCAAAAACATTCAGTACTTC. The encoded protein is CASSLLGQIAKNIQYF.

V and J are TRBV7-9 and TRBJ1-5; TRBD1 matches at 10 bases. The germline V gene encodes CDR1 SEHNR and CDR2 FQNEAQ (reference sequence). V shed 5 bases, J shed 6 bases, and the junction held 10 bases outside the gene matches. The CDR3 has 16 amino acids. CDR3 residues: CASSGADRGMGQPQHF. CDR3 DNA: TGTGCCAGCAGCGGGGCGGACAGGGGGATGGGTCAGCCCCAGCATTTT.

This chain uses TRBV23-1 with TRBJ2-7; maybe TRBD1 (7 bases). TRBV23-1 is an ORF for which the function is uncertain. The CDR3 runs to 18 residues. Trimming took off 8 bases at V and 0 bases at J, with 26 bases between the two ends. CDR3 amino acids: CASAQGTEDPRSSYEQYF. The CDR3 DNA reads as TGCGCCAGCGCACAGGGGACTGAAGACCCTCGAAGCTCCTACGAGCAGTACTTC.

The chain couples TRBV19 to TRBJ1-1, with D possibly matching TRBD1 (6 bases). CDR3 length equals 14 residues. V shed 6 bases and J shed 0 bases, with 11 bases lying between them. The germline gives CDR1 LNHDA, CDR2 SQIVND (reference sequence). The CDR3 nucleotides are TGTGCCAGTAGGCAAGGGGGACTGAACACTGAAGCTTTCTTT. Translation: CASRQGGLNTEAFF.

The gene calls are TRBV11-3 and TRBJ1-1; 9 bases are a match to TRBD1. Germline-derived CDR1 and CDR2 are SGHNT and YENEEA. The CDR3 runs to 18 residues. V lost 4 bases and J lost 0; bases outside the gene matches: 12. DNA for the CDR3: TGTGCCAGCAGCTCCCAACAGGGGGCAGGGAGACTGAACACTGAAGCTTTCTTT. Translated, it gives CASSSQQGAGRLNTEAFF.

With respect to this clone: At one boundary the junction diverges from the germline segment, which might be a read error. The V gene is TRBV7-7, the J gene TRBJ2-2; 7 bases align to TRBD1. In germline, CDR1 is SSHAT, CDR2 FNYEAQ (reference sequence). The CDR3 consists of 15 residues. CDR3 amino acids: CASSLTGERSGELFF. Here the CDR3 DNA reads TGTGCTAGCAGCCTAACAGGGGAGAGGTCCGGGGAGCTGTTTTTT.

This rearrangement joins TRBV5-1 to TRBJ2-3; the match to TRBD2 covers 10 bases. J lost 5 bases, V lost 3 bases, and 9 bases had no gene match. CDR1 and CDR2 from the germline V gene are SGHRS and YFSETQ. There are 16 residues in the CDR3. The CDR3 nucleotides read TGCGCCAGCAGCTACCGAGCGGGGGGGCCTGAAGATACGCAGTATTTT. Protein product: CASSYRAGGPEDTQYF.

The chain's CDR3 is CASSERQPQHF. As DNA, the CDR3 is TGTGCCAGCAGTGAGAGGCAGCCCCAGCATTTT. The V call is TRBV6-1, the J call TRBJ1-5; no clear D gene. The CDR3 contains 11 residues. CDR1 is MNHNS, CDR2 SASEGT, per germline. V was trimmed by 3 bases and J by 7 bases, leaving 4 bases between them.

Here the CDR3 DNA reads TGTGCCAGCAGCTTATCAAGCGGGAGTAACATTCAGTACTTC. Its protein is CASSLSSGSNIQYF. V usage is TRBV11-3 and J usage is TRBJ2-4, with 8 bases lining up with TRBD2. This CDR3 has 14 residues. CDR1 is SGHNT, CDR2 YENEEA, per germline. Unmatched junction bases numbered 4, after V lost 2 bases and J lost 7 bases.

The chain recombines TRBV19 with TRBJ2-6; D is perhaps TRBD2 (7 bases). From germline, CDR1 is LNHDA and CDR2 SQIVND (reference sequence). CDR3 size: 17 residues. The V end was cut by 3 bases, the J end by 3 bases, with 15 bases between. CDR3 loop: CASSIMGGGFGANVLTF. The CDR3 DNA is TGTGCCAGTAGTATTATGGGGGGGGGCTTTGGGGCCAACGTCCTGACTTTC.

The chain has TRBV12-3 or TRBV12-4 and TRBJ1-1; 7 bases line up with TRBD1. The CDR3 sequence is 12 residues long. The ends lost 7 bases at V and 5 bases at J; junction bases unmatched: 4. The CDR3 coding sequence is TGTGCCAGCACCAGGGGGAGGACTGAAGCTTTCTTT. Translated, it gives CASTRGRTEAFF.